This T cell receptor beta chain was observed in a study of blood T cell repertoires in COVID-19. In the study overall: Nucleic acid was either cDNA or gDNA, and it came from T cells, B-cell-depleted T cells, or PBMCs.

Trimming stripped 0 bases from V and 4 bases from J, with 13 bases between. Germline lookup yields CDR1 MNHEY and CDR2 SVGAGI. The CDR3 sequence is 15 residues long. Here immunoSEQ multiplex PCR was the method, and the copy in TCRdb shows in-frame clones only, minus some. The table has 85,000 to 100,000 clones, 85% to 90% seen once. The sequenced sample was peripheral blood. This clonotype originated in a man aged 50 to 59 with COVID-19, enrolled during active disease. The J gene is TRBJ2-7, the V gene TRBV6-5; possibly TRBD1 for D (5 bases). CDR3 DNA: TGTGCCAGCAGTTACTCGAAGGAAAGGGGTTACGAGCAGTACTTC. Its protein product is CASSYSKERGYEQYF.